Below, 13 T cell receptor beta chains from the same sample are listed, as sequenced in a study of blood T cell repertoires in COVID-19 (dated by TCRdb to about 2020). Library construction relied on the immunoSEQ multiplex PCR assay. TCRdb mirrors the immuneACCESS table, restricted to in-frame sequences. Some clones are absent from its copies; in checked studies, under half trace to an unresolved V gene, and the reason for the others is unknown. The sample table shows about 360,000 clones, and around 88% are seen once. The ten largest clones represent about 7.6% of the sample. The sequenced sample was peripheral blood. Every receptor here comes from a woman aged 60 to 75 with COVID-19, enrolled during active disease.

The chain recombines TRBV7-2 with TRBJ2-7; weak D call: TRBD1 (5 bases). V dropped 1 base and J dropped 0 bases, with 10 bases sitting between them. The CDR3 runs 15 residues. Germline V gene sequence: CDR1 SGHTA, CDR2 FQGNSA. The CDR3 DNA sequence: TGTGCCAGCAGCTTAGAGGGGTATGGCTCCTACGAGCAGTACTTC. Its translation: CASSLEGYGSYEQYF.

V and J are TRBV5-4 and TRBJ1-1; unclear D gene. CDR1 SGHNT and CDR2 YYREEE come from the germline V gene (reference sequence). The V end lost 4 bases, the J end lost 4 bases, and 14 bases lay between the germline ends. This CDR3 is 14 amino acids long. The CDR3, as DNA: TGTGCCAGCAGCCAAACTCAATCGGGCACTGAAGCTTTCTTT. It is translated as CASSQTQSGTEAFF.

The V gene is TRBV5-1, the J gene TRBJ1-4; D gene uncertain. The CDR3 is 14 amino acids. The germline V gene encodes CDR1 SGHRS and CDR2 YFSETQ. V was clipped by 5 bases and J by 0 bases, with 8 bases between them. The CDR3, as DNA: TGCGCCAGCAGACTCACCACAACTAATGAAAAACTGTTTTTT. Protein: CASRLTTTNEKLFF. The variable domain in full, with the rest retrieved from reference TRBV5-1 and TRBJ1-4, is KAGVTQTPRYLIKTRGQQVTLSCSPISGHRSVSWYQQTPGQGLQFLFEYFSETQRNKGNFPGRFSGRQFSNSRSEMNVSTLELGDSALYLCASRLTTTNEKLFFGSGTQLSVL.

DNA for the CDR3: TGTGCCAGCAGCCTCCGACGGGATTCACCCTATGGCTACACCTTC. Protein: CASSLRRDSPYGYTF. The rearrangement links TRBV14 to TRBJ1-2; D ambiguous. Germline V lookup: CDR1 SGHDN, CDR2 FVKESK. The germline V and J ends were trimmed by 4 bases and 4 bases, with 16 bases remaining between them. The CDR3 extends over 15 amino acids.

The V call is TRBV7-2, the J call TRBJ2-1; 7 nucleotides match TRBD1. The trim removed 1 base at V and 7 bases at J, leaving 7 bases unmatched. This CDR3 has 15 residues. Germline V gene data show CDR1 as SGHTA and CDR2 as FQGNSA. The CDR3 sequence is CASSLVTGKGNEQFF. DNA of the CDR3: TGTGCCAGCAGCTTAGTGACAGGGAAGGGAAATGAGCAGTTCTTC. Using reference TRBV7-2 and TRBJ2-1 for the parts outside the CDR3, the full variable domain is GAGVSQSPSNKVTEKGKDVELRCDPISGHTALYWYRQSLGQGLEFLIYFQGNSAPDKSGLPSDRFSAERTGGSVSTLTIQRTQQEDSAVYLCASSLVTGKGNEQFFGPGTRLTVL.

The chain couples TRBV4-2 to TRBJ1-2; weak D call: TRBD1 (6 bases). V lost 0 bases and J 8 bases, leaving 16 bases between the germline ends. The CDR3 extends over 15 amino acids. Germline loops: CDR1 LGHNA, CDR2 YNFKEQ. In DNA form, the CDR3 reads TGTGCCAGCAGCCAAGATGGTCGCAGGGGCGTAGGCTACACCTTC. Its protein is CASSQDGRRGVGYTF.

This chain connects TRBV30 to TRBJ2-1; 10 bases agree with TRBD2. J gave up 10 bases and V 4 bases, and 13 bases lay outside the gene matches. The germline V gene encodes CDR1 GTSNPN and CDR2 SVGIG (reference sequence). The CDR3 totals 15 residues. CDR3 residues: CAWNGVERGGQEQFF. The CDR3 DNA is TGTGCCTGGAACGGGGTCGAGCGGGGGGGCCAAGAGCAGTTCTTC.

The chain employs TRBV4-1 and TRBJ2-3; 10 bases are shared with TRBD2. The CDR3 is 19 amino acids. CDR1 is MGHRA, CDR2 YSYEKL, per germline. The V segment lost 2 bases and the J segment 0 bases; nucleotides outside the gene matches: 11. The CDR3 region has the DNA TGCGCCAGCAGCCAACACAGCGGGGGGGGCGGCACTAGCACAGATACGCAGTATTTT. It codes for CASSQHSGGGGTSTDTQYF.

Concerning this clone: Other DNA variants within this sample encode the same CDR3. V gene TRBV7-9 combines with J gene TRBJ2-1, with D tentatively TRBD1 (5 bases). The CDR3 extends over 16 amino acids. The V gene lost 0 bases and the J gene lost 2 bases, with 11 bases spanning the gap. Germline V gives CDR1 SEHNR, CDR2 FQNEAQ (reference sequence). CDR3 bases: TGTGCCAGCAGCTTAGCGTTGGCAGGGACCTACAATGAGCAGTTCTTC. This codes for CASSLALAGTYNEQFF.

The chain uses TRBV10-1 and TRBJ2-1, with D possibly TRBD1 on 5 matching bases. V lost 4 bases, J lost 2 bases, and 12 bases lay in between. The germline CDR1 and CDR2 sequences are WNHNN and SYGVQD (reference sequence). This CDR3 region has 15 residues. The CDR3 DNA reads TGCGCCAGCAGTGTTAACAGGTTTGCCTACAATGAGCAGTTCTTC. This gives the protein CASSVNRFAYNEQFF.

The chain combines TRBV6-5 with TRBJ1-2, with 7 bases that match TRBD1. CDR3 size: 13 residues. Unmatched junction bases numbered 3, after V lost 6 bases and J lost 2 bases. Germline V gives CDR1 MNHEY, CDR2 SVGAGI. CDR3 in amino acids: CASSVTGNYGYTF. CDR3 nucleotides: TGTGCCAGCAGCGTGACAGGGAACTATGGCTACACCTTC.

This clone has just one count. This rearrangement joins TRBV3-1 (or the pseudogene TRBV3-2) to TRBJ1-2; tentative D call: TRBD1 (5 bases). This CDR3 is built from 18 residues. The ends were cut back, 2 bases at V and 0 bases at J, with 19 bases in the middle. Germline V lookup: CDR1 LGHDT, CDR2 YNNKEL (reference sequence). DNA for the CDR3: TGTGCCAGCAGCCAAAGTGTAAGCGGGGGGAGTTCTAACTATGGCTACACCTTC. This codes for CASSQSVSGGSSNYGYTF.

The CDR3 is CAWSRQESPLHF. The CDR3 DNA reads TGTGCCTGGAGTCGACAAGAATCACCCCTCCACTTT. The V gene is TRBV30, the J gene TRBJ1-6, with D unresolved. CDR1 and CDR2 from the germline V gene are GTSNPN and SVGIG (reference sequence). The ends were cut back, 2 bases at V and 10 bases at J, with 9 bases in the middle. The CDR3 has 12 amino acids. The whole variable domain, filled in from reference TRBV30 and TRBJ1-6, reads SQTIHQWPATLVQPVGSPLSLECTVEGTSNPNLYWYRQAAGRGLQLLFYSVGIGQISSEVPQNLSASRPQDRQFILSSKKLLLSDSGFYLCAWSRQESPLHFGNGTRLTVT.